Detailed here is one TCR beta chain. What it recognizes is unknown. This entry belongs to a study of shared clonotypes between healthy human individuals. Overall study: CD4 naive cells filled three plates per donor, CD4 memory three, CD8 naive two and CD8 memory one.

The table came from immunoSEQ multiplex PCR; TCRdb's copy has only in-frame clones and leaves some out. In the table there are approximately 2,300,000 clones, about nine tenths of which are singletons. Study results and caveats: Rarefaction revealed incomplete sorted-subset sequencing despite large depth.

CDR1 and CDR2 from the germline V gene are MNHEY and SMNVEV (reference sequence). This CDR3 is built from 14 residues. V was pared by 5 bases and J by 5 bases, with 7 bases of the junction left unmatched. The clonotype originates from a young man in good health. Some clones in this sample may be carry-over from other donors' samples. Sequences were obtained from naive CD4+ T cells from PBMCs. Regarding subset: CD45RA+ positively selected. V usage is TRBV27 and J usage is TRBJ2-5; the match to TRBD1 covers 8 bases. CDR3 region: CASSMTGERETQYF. The CDR3 bases are TGTGCCAGCAGTATGACAGGGGAGAGGGAGACCCAGTACTTC.